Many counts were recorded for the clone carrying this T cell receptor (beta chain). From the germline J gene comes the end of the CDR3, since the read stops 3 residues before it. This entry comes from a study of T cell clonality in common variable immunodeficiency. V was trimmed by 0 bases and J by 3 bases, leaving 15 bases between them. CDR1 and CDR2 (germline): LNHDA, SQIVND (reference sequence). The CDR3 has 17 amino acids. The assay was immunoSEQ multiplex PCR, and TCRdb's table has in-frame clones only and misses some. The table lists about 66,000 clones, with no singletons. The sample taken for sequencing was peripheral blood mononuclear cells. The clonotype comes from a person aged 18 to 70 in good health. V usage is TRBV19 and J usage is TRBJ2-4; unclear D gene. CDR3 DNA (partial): TGTGCCAGTAGTATAGAAGGGCAGGCGATGCACAAAAACATT. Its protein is CASSIEGQAMHKNI. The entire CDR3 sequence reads CASSIEGQAMHKNIQYF.